Listed below are T cell receptor beta chains from one sample, sequenced in a study of technical replicates of blood from a handful of donors. Measured with immunoSEQ multiplex PCR; TCRdb has only the in-frame clones, and not every one. The data contain about 94,000 clones, approximately 94% of them singletons. The sequenced sample was T cells isolated from PBMCs. The receptor set was obtained from a human donor in good health. The CDR3 runs from the conserved cysteine through the conserved F or W. D genes are given only for firm matches. Where a row states a size, it is once, few, many or the class of an expanded clone; other rows omit it.

TRBJ2-1,TRBV6-1,.,.,CASRTTVLEYEQFF,TGTGCCAGCAGAACGACAGTGTTGGAATATGAGCAGTTCTTC
TRBJ1-2,TRBV13,.,.,CASSIRPAVSYGYTF,TGTGCCAGCAGCATCCGACCCGCGGTCAGCTATGGCTACACCTTC
TRBJ2-7,TRBV19,.,.,CASSIGQGGYEQYF,TGTGCCAGTAGTATCGGCCAGGGAGGCTACGAGCAGTACTTC
TRBJ2-1,TRBV15,.,TRBD2,CATSRGEAGLAPHEQFF,TGTGCCACCAGCAGAGGTGAGGCGGGACTAGCCCCTCATGAGCAGTTCTTC
TRBJ1-1,TRBV6-6,.,.,CASSYGGSGNTEAFF,TGTGCCAGCAGTTACGGGGGGTCCGGGAACACTGAAGCTTTCTTT
TRBJ1-2,TRBV10-2,.,.,CASSESGGHYGYTF,TGCGCCAGCAGTGAATCGGGGGGCCACTATGGCTACACCTTC
TRBJ1-1,TRBV2,.,TRBD1,CAAGGGSYTEAFF,TGTGCCGCAGGGGGCGGCTCCTACACTGAAGCTTTCTTT
TRBJ1-5,TRBV9,.,.,CASSADGSGNQPQHF,TGTGCCAGCAGCGCCGATGGTTCAGGGAATCAGCCCCAGCATTTT
TRBJ1-1,TRBV5-6,few,.,CASSFVREVTEAFF,TGTGCCAGCAGCTTTGTTCGGGAGGTCACTGAAGCTTTCTTT
TRBJ2-7,TRBV28,once,TRBD1,CASSLRWGGFKPGTGSAYEQYF,TGTGCCAGCAGTTTACGTTGGGGTGGCTTCAAACCTGGGACAGGCTCTGCCTACGAGCAGTACTTC
TRBJ2-5,TRBV11-3,.,TRBD2,CASSSRGLEGTQYF,TGTGCCAGCAGCTCGCGCGGACTAGAGGGGACCCAGTACTTC
TRBJ2-5,TRBV4-1,.,TRBD2,CASSHLGTRETQYF,TGCGCCAGCAGCCACCTCGGGACTAGGGAGACCCAGTACTTC
TRBJ2-3,TRBV11-3,.,.,CASSLAPGADTQYF,TGTGCCAGCAGCTTAGCCCCAGGGGCAGATACGCAGTATTTT
TRBJ1-1,TRBV19,.,.,CASSMSKVSLGGTEAFF,TGTGCCAGTAGTATGTCTAAAGTCTCGCTCGGTGGTACTGAAGCTTTCTTT
TRBJ1-2,TRBV19,.,TRBD1,CASRKLTEGADGYTF,TGTGCCAGTAGGAAGCTCACCGAGGGGGCAGATGGCTACACCTTC
TRBJ2-2,TRBV5-4,.,TRBD2,CASSSGLAGTGELFF,TGTGCCAGCAGTTCGGGACTAGCGGGCACCGGGGAGCTGTTTTTT
TRBJ2-1,TRBV20-1,.,.,CSANQGIEQFF,TGCAGTGCCAACCAGGGTATTGAGCAGTTCTTC
TRBJ2-7,TRBV10-1,.,.,CASIGVRSEQYF,TGCGCCAGCATCGGGGTGCGAAGCGAGCAGTACTTC
TRBJ1-2,TRBV5-6,once,TRBD1,CASSLLDRAVSGYTF,TGTGCCAGCAGCTTGCTGGACAGGGCCGTCAGTGGCTACACCTTC
TRBJ1-2,TRBV4-1,.,.,CASRHPTARGGYTF,TGCGCCAGCAGACACCCAACAGCTAGGGGCGGCTACACCTTC
TRBJ2-5,TRBV7-6,.,.,CASSLRSPWGQGQETQYF,TGTGCCAGCAGCTTAAGATCCCCCTGGGGGCAGGGACAAGAGACCCAGTACTTC
TRBJ2-7,TRBV6-1,.,TRBD1,CASRPGTGAYEQYF,TGTGCCAGCAGACCCGGGACAGGGGCCTACGAGCAGTACTTC
TRBJ2-1,TRBV7-3,.,TRBD2,CASSGSGGDYNEQFF,TGTGCCAGCAGCGGGAGCGGGGGAGACTACAATGAGCAGTTCTTC
TRBJ1-5,TRBV28,.,.,CASKSFSNQPQHF,TGTGCCAGCAAATCTTTTAGCAATCAGCCCCAGCATTTT
TRBJ1-3,TRBV28,.,.,CASSQFLAGNTIYF,TGTGCCAGCAGCCAATTTTTAGCTGGAAACACCATATATTTT
TRBJ2-5,TRBV5-1,.,TRBD1,CASSWGQVDQETQYF,TGCGCCAGCAGTTGGGGACAGGTGGACCAAGAGACCCAGTACTTC
TRBJ1-1,TRBV2,.,TRBD1,CASSEQTGLNTEAFF,TGTGCCAGCAGTGAACAGACAGGGCTGAACACTGAAGCTTTCTTT
TRBJ2-5,TRBV15,.,TRBD1,CATLSDRTGIQETQYF,TGTGCCACCCTGTCGGATAGGACAGGCATCCAAGAGACCCAGTACTTC
TRBJ2-7,TRBV7-9,.,.,CASSFTYRDEQYF,TGTGCCAGCAGCTTCACTTACAGGGACGAGCAGTACTTC
TRBJ1-1,TRBV5-1,once,.,CASSINRVTEAFF,TGCGCCAGCAGCATAAACAGGGTCACTGAAGCTTTCTTT
TRBJ2-3,TRBV29-1,.,.,CSVGSGWGTDTQYF,TGCAGCGTTGGGAGCGGGTGGGGCACAGATACGCAGTATTTT
TRBJ2-7,TRBV28,.,.,CASSFPGGSSYEQYF,TGTGCCAGCAGTTTCCCCGGGGGAAGTTCCTACGAGCAGTACTTC
TRBJ2-1,TRBV11-2,once,.,CASSLDPSTNLLEQFF,TGTGCCAGCAGCTTAGATCCGAGCACTAACTTACTTGAGCAGTTCTTC
TRBJ2-3,TRBV6-5,.,TRBD2,CASSPMTSGTDTQYF,TGTGCCAGCAGCCCGATGACTAGCGGCACAGATACGCAGTATTTT
TRBJ2-7,TRBV30,.,TRBD1,CAWDRQGSSYEQYF,TGTGCCTGGGATAGACAGGGAAGCTCCTACGAGCAGTACTTC
TRBJ2-7,TRBV13,.,.,CASSLPRESYEQYF,TGTGCCAGCAGTTTACCACGGGAATCCTACGAGCAGTACTTC
TRBJ2-7,TRBV6-1,.,.,CASTLTSYEQYF,TGTGCCAGCACCTTGACTAGCTACGAGCAGTACTTC
TRBJ1-6,TRBV5-6,.,.,CASSLAPGKNSPLHF,TGTGCCAGCAGCTTGGCGCCAGGGAAAAATTCACCCCTCCACTTT
TRBJ2-3,TRBV7-9,.,.,CASSLSQHTDTQYF,TGTGCCAGCAGCTTATCACAGCACACAGATACGCAGTATTTT
TRBJ2-1,TRBV4-1,once,TRBD2,CASSQDPLRLAGGQNEQFF,TGCGCCAGCAGCCAAGATCCCCTCCGACTAGCGGGGGGGCAGAATGAGCAGTTCTTC